The clone carrying this T cell receptor (beta chain) was detected only a few times. The sample originates from a study of identical twins. The CDR3 consists of 14 residues. Trimming at V came to 2 bases and at J to 4 bases, leaving 6 bases not matched to a gene. Per the germline V gene, CDR1 is SQVTM and CDR2 is ANQGSEA. MiXCR, applied by TCRdb to the 5' RACE reads, yields one record per CDR3 protein. Counted here are around 500,000 distinct CDR3 sequences, around 14% occurring once; the ten biggest clones make up about 0.52%. The same sample was also studied in work on yellow fever vaccine responses in identical twins.

Sequenced: CD4+ T cells sorted from blood. This TCR came from a woman between 18 and 30 years old in good health. V is TRBV29-1 and J is TRBJ2-3, with 7 bases matching TRBD1. The CDR3 loop reads CSVEPTGNADTQYF. Here the CDR3 DNA reads TGCAGCGTTGAACCGACAGGGAATGCAGATACGCAGTATTTT.